Listed here are 21 T cell receptor beta chains from one sample, sequenced in a study of PD-L1 blockade in urothelial cancer. The table came from immunoSEQ multiplex PCR; TCRdb's copy has only in-frame clones and leaves some out. The table includes more than 40,000 clones, 85% to 90% detected once. Material: PBMCs, obtained around atezolizumab (anti-PD-L1) treatment. The receptors were sampled from a woman aged 60-75 years with urothelial cancer.

V is TRBV5-4 and J is TRBJ2-1; 11 nucleotides line up with TRBD2. The CDR3 totals 16 residues. Trimming removed 2 bases from V and 8 bases from J; junction bases left unmatched: 9. Germline-derived CDR1 and CDR2 are SGHNT and YYREEE (reference sequence). CDR3 residues: CASSFSGGAFFDEQFF. The CDR3 DNA reads TGTGCCAGCAGCTTTAGCGGGGGGGCTTTTTTTGATGAGCAGTTCTTC.

This chain uses TRBV9 with TRBJ2-5; no definite D call. The V end was cut by 3 bases, the J end by 4 bases, with 10 bases between. In germline, CDR1 is SGDLS, CDR2 YYNGEE. The CDR3 length is 13 residues. CDR3 protein: CASSATSLETQYF. DNA for the CDR3: TGTGCCAGCAGCGCCACGAGTTTAGAGACCCAGTACTTC.

J is TRBJ2-7 and V is TRBV10-2; D may be TRBD1 (5 bases). Trimming took off 4 bases at V and 0 bases at J, with 7 bases between the two ends. This CDR3 contains 13 residues. The germline V gene encodes CDR1 WSHSY and CDR2 SAAADI. CDR3 sequence reads: CASSVGLSYEQYF. The CDR3 nucleotides are TGCGCCAGCAGTGTGGGGCTCTCCTACGAGCAGTACTTC.

This clone was recorded only once. This chain uses TRBV27 with TRBJ2-5, with D perhaps TRBD1 (5 bases). The germline V gene has CDR1 MNHEY and CDR2 SMNVEV (reference sequence). The CDR3 sequence is 15 residues long. Trimming removed 2 bases at V and 5 bases at J, with 15 bases between. The CDR3 DNA reads TGTGCCAGCAGTTTAAGCAGGGTGATAGGGGAGACCCAGTACTTC. Protein sequence: CASSLSRVIGETQYF.

V usage is TRBV11-2 and J usage is TRBJ1-2; 8 nucleotides match TRBD1. Germline CDR1 is SGHAT and CDR2 is FQNNGV. The CDR3 totals 14 residues. The trim removed 2 bases at V and 6 bases at J, leaving 5 bases unmatched. In DNA, the CDR3 is TGTGCCAGCAGCTTATCGACAGGGGAAGATGGCTACACCTTC. This sequence encodes CASSLSTGEDGYTF.

This rearrangement joins TRBV9 to TRBJ2-2; 8 positions agree with TRBD1. With 4 bases clipped from V and 7 bases from J, the junction kept 6 bases outside the gene matches. Germline V gene sequence: CDR1 SGDLS, CDR2 YYNGEE. This CDR3 contains 14 residues. The CDR3 protein is CASSIRTGHGELFF. In DNA, the CDR3 is TGTGCCAGCAGCATACGGACAGGGCACGGGGAGCTGTTTTTT.

The chain is built from TRBV19 and TRBJ2-1; 7 bases align to TRBD1. The germline CDR1 and CDR2 sequences are LNHDA and SQIVND (reference sequence). The CDR3 is 19 residues long. With 6 bases clipped from V and 0 bases from J, the junction kept 17 bases outside the gene matches. In DNA, the CDR3 is TGTGCCAGTAGAAGACAGGGTGGCCGTGGGGAGAGCTCCTACAATGAGCAGTTCTTC. This codes for CASRRQGGRGESSYNEQFF.

The V call is TRBV13, the J call TRBJ2-3; weak D call: TRBD2 (6 bases). Germline assignment: CDR1 PRHDT and CDR2 FYEKMQ (reference sequence). V lost 5 bases and J lost 2, with 11 bases in between. The CDR3 contains 14 residues. CDR3 sequence reads: CASSQRTNTDTQYF. The CDR3 DNA follows: TGTGCCAGCAGCCAAAGGACTAACACAGATACGCAGTATTTT.

The chain combines TRBV28 with TRBJ2-1; 7 nucleotides match TRBD2. J gave up 4 bases and V 2 bases, and 5 bases lay outside the gene matches. The germline gives CDR1 MDHEN, CDR2 SYDVKM. This CDR3 is built from 15 residues. The CDR3 nucleotides read TGTGCCAGCAGTTTAAACCTAGCGGAGTACAATGAGCAGTTCTTC. Translation gives CASSLNLAEYNEQFF.

The V call is TRBV21-1, the J call TRBJ2-5; the table's TRBD2 call for D was not verified on the DNA. TRBV21-1 is shown as a pseudogene. The CDR3 runs to 21 residues. CDR3 loop: CASSKWLCTVRPRDYQETQYF. The CDR3 region has the DNA TGTGCCAGCAGCAAATGGCTGTGCACTGTTCGCCCTCGGGACTACCAAGAGACCCAGTACTTC.

This rearrangement joins TRBV5-1 to TRBJ1-1; tentatively, D is TRBD1 (6 bases). Germline V gives CDR1 SGHRS, CDR2 YFSETQ. V shed 4 bases and J shed 1 base, with 23 bases lying between them. CDR3 length: 18 residues. The DNA for the CDR3 is TGCGCCAGCAGCCTGGCCCCCCCGGACAGCATTAGGAACACTGAAGCTTTCTTT. Residues: CASSLAPPDSIRNTEAFF.

CDR3 nucleotides: TGTGCCATCAGTGTCGAGGGATATCAGCCCCAGCATTTT. The encoded protein is CAISVEGYQPQHF. J is TRBJ1-5 and V is TRBV10-3; D uncertain. V shed 4 bases and J shed 5 bases, with 9 bases lying between them. Germline loops: CDR1 ENHRY, CDR2 SYGVKD. The CDR3 totals 13 residues.

CDR3 nucleotides: TGCGCCAGCAGCCGTACAGGGGGCGAAGAGACCCAGTACTTC. The encoded protein is CASSRTGGEETQYF. This chain links TRBV5-1 with TRBJ2-5; 9 bases fit TRBD1. The CDR3 has 14 amino acids. CDR1 and CDR2 (germline): SGHRS, YFSETQ. V gave up 4 bases and J gave up 3 bases; unmatched junction bases: 4.

The rearrangement joins TRBV6-5 to TRBJ2-5, with 9 positions matching TRBD2. Per the germline V gene, CDR1 is MNHEY and CDR2 is SVGAGI. With 5 bases clipped from V and 4 bases from J, the junction kept 8 bases outside the gene matches. The CDR3 runs to 15 residues. The CDR3 region is CASSPERGVVETQYF. CDR3 coding DNA: TGTGCCAGCAGTCCTGAGCGGGGGGTGGTAGAGACCCAGTACTTC.

CDR3 amino acids: CSVHLAGEEKLFF. CDR3 sequence (DNA): TGCAGCGTCCACTTAGCAGGGGAAGAAAAACTGTTTTTT. The chain combines TRBV29-1 with TRBJ1-4; TRBD1 is a possible D gene (6 bases). The CDR3 runs to 13 residues. Germline-derived CDR1 and CDR2 are SQVTM and ANQGSEA. Trimming cost V 6 bases and J 8 bases, with 16 bases left between them.

The chain carries TRBV7-6 and TRBJ2-6; D perhaps matches TRBD2 (6 bases). Trimming took 3 bases from V and 10 from J, leaving 10 bases between them. The CDR3 has 13 residues. The germline gives CDR1 SGHVS, CDR2 FNYEAQ. CDR3 amino acids: CASSFRGNNVLTF. The CDR3 nucleotides are TGTGCCAGCAGCTTTCGGGGGAATAACGTCCTGACTTTC.

This clone is a singleton in its sample. This chain uses TRBV25-1 with TRBJ1-6, with D perhaps TRBD1 (5 bases). V lost 4 bases and J 9 bases, leaving 16 bases between the germline ends. This CDR3 region has 15 residues. CDR1 and CDR2 (germline): MGHDK, SYGVNS. The CDR3, as DNA: TGTGCCAGCAGTGGGCTTCGGGGGACGGGTTCACCCCTCCACTTT. Translated: CASSGLRGTGSPLHF.

The chain employs TRBV2 and TRBJ2-1; TRBD2 matches 10 bases. CDR1 SNHLY and CDR2 FYNNEI come from the germline V gene. After removal of 7 bases from V and 5 bases from J, the junction contained 5 bases not matched to a gene. The CDR3 extends over 14 amino acids. CDR3 DNA: TGTGCCAGCAAATCCCTAGCGGGGGACAATGAGCAGTTCTTC. This gives the protein CASKSLAGDNEQFF.

This clone is categorized as medium-sized (0.01 to 0.1%). The rearrangement uses TRBV5-6 and TRBJ1-2, with D perhaps TRBD1 (6 bases). Trimming took 0 bases from V and 3 from J, leaving 6 bases between them. The CDR3 loop spans 13 amino acids. The germline CDR1 and CDR2 sequences are SGHDT and YYEEEE. The CDR3 nucleotides are TGTGCCAGCAGCTTGGCAGGGGACTATGGCTACACCTTC. This sequence encodes CASSLAGDYGYTF.

The V and J genes are TRBV6-5 and TRBJ2-1; D perhaps matches TRBD1 (6 bases). Trimming cost V 1 base and J 2 bases, with 9 bases left between them. Germline assignment: CDR1 MNHEY and CDR2 SVGAGI. CDR3 length: 15 amino acids. CDR3 bases: TGTGCCAGCAGTTACTGGGACAACCCCTACAATGAGCAGTTCTTC. It specifies CASSYWDNPYNEQFF.

The V gene is TRBV28, the J gene TRBJ2-7, with unresolved D. The CDR3 is 14 amino acids. Per germline, CDR1 MDHEN and CDR2 SYDVKM. Trimming took off 5 bases at V and 7 bases at J, with 18 bases between the two ends. This CDR3 reads CASSKRVRSQEQYF. CDR3 nucleotide sequence: TGTGCCAGCAGTAAGCGAGTTCGGTCACAAGAGCAGTACTTC.